This TCR beta chain is drawn from a study of blood T cells in healthy people across ages. Then a second PCR, running roughly 6 to 12 cycles, was carried out with a sample-barcoded 5' primer and a J-beta primer mix. Each cDNA molecule was tagged by a template-switch adaptor with 12 random nucleotides. TCRdb used MiXCR to reprocess the 5' RACE reads, holding one entry per CDR3 protein. The sample shows over 1,500,000 distinct CDR3 sequences, roughly 52% of them seen only once. V was trimmed by 3 bases and J by 0 bases, leaving 23 bases between them. The CDR3 has 20 amino acids. This clonotype originated in a woman aged 40-49 years in good health. The rearrangement links TRBV12-3 or TRBV12-4 to TRBJ2-2, with D perhaps TRBD1 or TRBD2 (6 bases each). Material for sequencing was blood. CDR3 nucleotide sequence: TGTGCCAGCAGTTTCCCTGTGGAGGGGACATTCCCGACGAACACCGGGGAGCTGTTTTTT. This gives the protein CASSFPVEGTFPTNTGELFF.